This T cell receptor (beta chain) was obtained from a study of blood T cell repertoires in COVID-19. About the study: Acute-phase and convalescent COVID-19 samples originated in the United States, Italy and Spain. PBMCs, B-cell-depleted T cells, or T cells were the source of the cDNA or gDNA that made up the material.

In germline, CDR1 is SNHLY, CDR2 FYNNEI. Trimming left V 4 bases short and J 5 bases short, with 17 bases between. The CDR3 sequence is 16 residues long. Authors' data handling: Amplified reference gene primers provided the basis for estimating nucleated cell counts. Method: immunoSEQ multiplex PCR; TCRdb's copy keeps in-frame clones and lacks some. For V, J and clone size, that table is used; D and trimming come from the DNA. The sample yields 120,000 or so clones, 85% to 90% seen once. The sequencing sample was made of peripheral blood. The chain joins TRBV2 to TRBJ1-4; tentatively, D is TRBD1 (5 bases). The sequence was obtained from a human donor in a cohort sampled during active COVID-19. CDR3 in amino acids: CASSVNINRWNEKLFF. CDR3 coding DNA: TGTGCCAGCAGTGTGAATATAAACAGGTGGAATGAAAAACTGTTTTTT.